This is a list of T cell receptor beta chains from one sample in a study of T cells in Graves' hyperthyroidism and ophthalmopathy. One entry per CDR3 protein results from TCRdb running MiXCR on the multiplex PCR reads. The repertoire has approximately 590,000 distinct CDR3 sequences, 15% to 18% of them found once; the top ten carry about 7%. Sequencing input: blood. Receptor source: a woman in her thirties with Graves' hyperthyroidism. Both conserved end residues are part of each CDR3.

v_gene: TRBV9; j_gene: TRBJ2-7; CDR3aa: CASSVGELSSYEQYF
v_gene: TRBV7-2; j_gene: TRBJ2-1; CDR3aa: CASSLEYGRGEQFF
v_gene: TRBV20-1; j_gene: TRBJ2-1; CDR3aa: CSAWTSGSLDEQFF
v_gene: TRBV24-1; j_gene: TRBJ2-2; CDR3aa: CATRQNTGELFF
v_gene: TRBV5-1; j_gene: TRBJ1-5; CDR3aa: CASSLARQDNQPQHF
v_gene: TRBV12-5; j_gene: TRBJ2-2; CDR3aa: CASGSTQWANTGELFF
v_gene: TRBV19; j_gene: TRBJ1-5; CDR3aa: CASSIGATTNQPQHF
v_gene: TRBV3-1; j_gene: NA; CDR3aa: CASSQDLQVQFF
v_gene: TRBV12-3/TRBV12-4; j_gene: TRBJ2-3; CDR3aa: CASRRREGHNIDTQYF
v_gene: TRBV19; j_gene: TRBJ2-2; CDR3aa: CASSISRRSGELFF
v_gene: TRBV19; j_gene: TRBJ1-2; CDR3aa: CASSSRDLYGYTF
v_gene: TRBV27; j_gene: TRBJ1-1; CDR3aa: CASSLRGITEAFF
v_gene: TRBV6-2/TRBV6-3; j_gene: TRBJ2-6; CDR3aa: CASSGLAALSGANVLTF
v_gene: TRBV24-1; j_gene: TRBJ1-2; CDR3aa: CATSPGQLYGYTF
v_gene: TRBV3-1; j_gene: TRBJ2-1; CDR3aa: CASSQARGGEQFF
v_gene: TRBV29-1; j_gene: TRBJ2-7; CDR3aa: CSVALIIRYSTRTYEQYF
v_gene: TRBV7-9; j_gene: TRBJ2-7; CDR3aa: CASSQTGTLLFEQYF
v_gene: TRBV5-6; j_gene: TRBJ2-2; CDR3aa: CASSVDRVPNTGELFF
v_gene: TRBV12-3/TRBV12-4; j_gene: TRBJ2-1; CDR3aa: CASRFFPGLAGGEEQFF
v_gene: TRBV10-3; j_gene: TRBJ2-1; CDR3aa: CAISERTSDEQFF
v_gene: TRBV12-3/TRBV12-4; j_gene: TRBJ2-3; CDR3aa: CAITGGNTDTQYF
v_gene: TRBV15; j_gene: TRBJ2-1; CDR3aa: CATSSIGLNEQFF
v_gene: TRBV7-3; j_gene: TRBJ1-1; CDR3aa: CASSETAGGTGPTLGMVAFF
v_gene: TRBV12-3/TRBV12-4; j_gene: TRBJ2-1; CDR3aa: CASSLSQVGYNEQFF
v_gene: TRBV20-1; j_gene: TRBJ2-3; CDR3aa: CSARGTGGPDTQYF
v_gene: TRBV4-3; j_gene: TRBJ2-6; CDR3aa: CASSQDRVLAGANVLTF
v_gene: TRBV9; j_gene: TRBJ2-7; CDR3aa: CASSAGLAIHEQYF
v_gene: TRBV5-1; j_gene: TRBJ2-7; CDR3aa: CASSLGNTGFSYEQYF
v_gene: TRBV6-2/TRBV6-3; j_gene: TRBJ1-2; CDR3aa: CASSSQPGDNSYGYTF
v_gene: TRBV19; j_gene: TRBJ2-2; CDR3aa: CASRGTNTGELFF
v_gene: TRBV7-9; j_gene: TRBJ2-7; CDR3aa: CASSLGSPRVFEEQYF
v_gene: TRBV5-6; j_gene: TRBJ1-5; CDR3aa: CASSLWGRERLPQHF
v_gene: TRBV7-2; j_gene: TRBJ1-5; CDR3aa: CASSAASQAYSNQPQHF
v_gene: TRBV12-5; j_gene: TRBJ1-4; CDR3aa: CASGSEAGHGEKLFF
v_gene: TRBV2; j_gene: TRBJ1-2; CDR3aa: CASSVHGNYGYTF
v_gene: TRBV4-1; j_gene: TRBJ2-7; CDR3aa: CASSQVPQPQGPYEQYF
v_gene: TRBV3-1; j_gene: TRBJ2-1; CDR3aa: CASSLRRSSSYNEQFF
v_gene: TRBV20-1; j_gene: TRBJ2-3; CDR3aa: CSARDGASGGDTQYF
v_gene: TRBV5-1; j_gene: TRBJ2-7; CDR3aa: CASSLVVGANYEQYF
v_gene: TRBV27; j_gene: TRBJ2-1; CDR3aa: CASSLTLAGFNEQFF
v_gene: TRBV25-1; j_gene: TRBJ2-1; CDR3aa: CASSGIQAGTNYNEQFF
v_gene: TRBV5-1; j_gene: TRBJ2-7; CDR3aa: CASTPDRGRMEQYF
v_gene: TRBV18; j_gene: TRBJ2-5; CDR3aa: CASSLFQGNEQETQYF
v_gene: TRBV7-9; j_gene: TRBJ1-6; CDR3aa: CASSLGDRRTNNSPLHF
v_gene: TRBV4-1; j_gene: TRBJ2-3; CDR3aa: CASSQELTGDTQYF
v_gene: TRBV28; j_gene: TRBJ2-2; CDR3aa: CASSLMGRNTGELFF
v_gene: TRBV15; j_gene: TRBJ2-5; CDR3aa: CATSRDKGETQYF
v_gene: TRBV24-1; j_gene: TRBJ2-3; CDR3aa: CVTSSPLASRDTQYF
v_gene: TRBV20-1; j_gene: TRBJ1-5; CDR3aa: CSARRDRNSNQPQHF
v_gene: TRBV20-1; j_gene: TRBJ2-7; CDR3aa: CSASHTEQYF
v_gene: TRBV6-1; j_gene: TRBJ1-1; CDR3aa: CASSRGREVEAFF
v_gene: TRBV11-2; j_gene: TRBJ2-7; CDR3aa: CASSLYEGAYEQYF
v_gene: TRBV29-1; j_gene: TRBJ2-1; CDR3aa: CSVGETGMAYNEQFF
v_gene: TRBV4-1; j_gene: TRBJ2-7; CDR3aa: CASSPSGGFDSYEQYF